Detailed here is one T cell receptor beta chain. As yet, its antigen is unknown. This record comes from a study of cytomegalovirus exposure and HLA in healthy donors. General study points: A cluster of highly shared sequence variants was likely a sequencing artifact. The only immune exposure information that was available was CMV serostatus. It was reported that TCR beta sequences correctly inferred the HLA-A and HLA-B alleles for most subjects.

The PCR employed 60 Vbeta primers together with 13 Jbeta primers. Sequencing used immunoSEQ multiplex PCR; TCRdb keeps in-frame clones, though not all of them. This table holds over 70,000 clones, 55% to 80% found once. Germline CDR1 is MRHNA and CDR2 is SNTAGT. This CDR3 has 17 amino acids. After removal of 2 bases from V and 4 bases from J, the junction contained 6 bases not matched to a gene. The donors were healthy bone marrow donors. The J gene is TRBJ2-6, the V gene TRBV6-4, with 9 bases lining up with TRBD2. What was sequenced was PBMCs. This sequence originates from a man in his forties or fifties in good health and CMV-seropositive. Here the CDR3 reads CASSDEAGGWGANVLTF. CDR3 bases: TGTGCCAGCAGTGACGAAGCGGGGGGTTGGGGGGCCAACGTCCTGACTTTC.